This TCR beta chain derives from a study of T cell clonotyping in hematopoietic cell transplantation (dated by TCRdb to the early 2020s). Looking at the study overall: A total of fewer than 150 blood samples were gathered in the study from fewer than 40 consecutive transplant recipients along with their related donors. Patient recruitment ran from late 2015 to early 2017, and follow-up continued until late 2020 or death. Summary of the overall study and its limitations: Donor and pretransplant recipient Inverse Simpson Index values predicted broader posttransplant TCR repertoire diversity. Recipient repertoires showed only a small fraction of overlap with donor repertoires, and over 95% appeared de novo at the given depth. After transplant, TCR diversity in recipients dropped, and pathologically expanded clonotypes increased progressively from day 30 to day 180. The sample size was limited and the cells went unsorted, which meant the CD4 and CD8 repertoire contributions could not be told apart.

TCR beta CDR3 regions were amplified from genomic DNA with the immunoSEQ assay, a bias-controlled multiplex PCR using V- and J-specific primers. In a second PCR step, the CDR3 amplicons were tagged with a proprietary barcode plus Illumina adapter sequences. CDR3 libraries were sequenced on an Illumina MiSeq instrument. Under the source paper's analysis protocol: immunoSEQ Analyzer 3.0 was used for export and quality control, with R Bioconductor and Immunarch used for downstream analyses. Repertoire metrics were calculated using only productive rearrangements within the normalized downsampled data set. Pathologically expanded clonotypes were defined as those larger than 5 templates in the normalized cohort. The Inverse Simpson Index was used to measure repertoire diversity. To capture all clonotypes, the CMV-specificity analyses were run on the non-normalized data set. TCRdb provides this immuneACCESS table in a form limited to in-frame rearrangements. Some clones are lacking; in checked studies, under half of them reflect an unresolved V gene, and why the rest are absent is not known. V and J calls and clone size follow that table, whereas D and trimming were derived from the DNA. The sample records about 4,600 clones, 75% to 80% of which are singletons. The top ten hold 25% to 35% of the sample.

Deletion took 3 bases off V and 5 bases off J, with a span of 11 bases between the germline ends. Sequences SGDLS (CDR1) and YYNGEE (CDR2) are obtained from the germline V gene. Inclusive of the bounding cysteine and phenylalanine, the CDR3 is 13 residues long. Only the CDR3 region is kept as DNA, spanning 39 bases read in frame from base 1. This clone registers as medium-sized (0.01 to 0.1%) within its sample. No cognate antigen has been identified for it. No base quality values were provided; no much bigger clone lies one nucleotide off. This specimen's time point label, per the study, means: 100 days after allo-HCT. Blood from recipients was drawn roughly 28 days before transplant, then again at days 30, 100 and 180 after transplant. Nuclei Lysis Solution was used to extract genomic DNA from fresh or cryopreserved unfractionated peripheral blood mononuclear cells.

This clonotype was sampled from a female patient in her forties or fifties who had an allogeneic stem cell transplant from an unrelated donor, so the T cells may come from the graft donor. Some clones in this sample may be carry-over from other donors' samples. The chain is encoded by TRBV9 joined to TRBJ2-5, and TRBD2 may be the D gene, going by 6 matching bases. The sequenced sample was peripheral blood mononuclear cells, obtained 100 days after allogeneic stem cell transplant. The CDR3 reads CASSGSGGETQYF. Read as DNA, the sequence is TGTGCCAGCAGCGGCAGTGGGGGGGAGACCCAGTACTTC. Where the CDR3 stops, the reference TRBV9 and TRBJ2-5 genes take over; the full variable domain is DSGVTQTPKHLITATGQRVTLRCSPRSGDLSVYWYQQSLDQGLQFLIQYYNGEERAKGNILERFSAQQFPDLHSELNLSSLELGDSALYFCASSGSGGETQYFGPGTRLLVL.